These T cell receptor beta chains were read from a single sample in a study of T cells after yellow fever vaccination. TCRdb re-called the 5' RACE reads through MiXCR, storing one row per CDR3 protein. This table holds roughly 310,000 distinct CDR3 sequences, approximately 9% found once. Sample: PBMCs, taken on the day of the first yellow fever vaccination. These receptors were taken from a man aged 18 to 29 who received the YFV17D yellow fever vaccine. Each CDR3 is given with its conserved first and last residue. D genes are given only for firm matches. Size is omitted from some rows. Given values are once, few, many or a class for expanded clones.

- TRBJ1-1 - TRBV5-1 TGCGCCAGCAGCTTGGCCACCTACAAGGGAACTGAAGCTTTCTTT CASSLATYKGTEAFF
- TRBJ1-1 - TRBV7-8 TGTGCCAGCAGTATACAGGGTCGGTTCACTGAAGCTTTCTTT CASSIQGRFTEAFF
- TRBJ2-6 - TRBV25-1 TGTGCCAGCAGACGAGGCCTTAGCTCTGGGGCCAACGTCCTGACTTTC CASRRGLSSGANVLTF
many TRBJ1-2 - TRBV20-1 TGCAGTGCTAGTCCTGGTACATCTAAGGACTATGGCTACACCTTC CSASPGTSKDYGYTF
- TRBJ1-1 - TRBV4-1 TGCGCCAGCAGCCGGGAGGGGCCCGGAGGGGGGAACACTGAAGCTTTCTTT CASSREGPGGGNTEAFF
few TRBJ2-3 TRBD1 TRBV6-1 TGTGCCAGCAGCCGACAACCCGGGACAGGACCCCCAGATACGCAGTATTTT CASSRQPGTGPPDTQYF
many TRBJ2-7 - TRBV3-1 TGTGCCAGCAGCCAAGGCCTGAGTGCGAGCTACGAGCAGTACTTC CASSQGLSASYEQYF
few TRBJ2-1 - TRBV20-1 TGCAGTGCTAGTCAGACAGATTACAATGAGCAGTTCTTC CSASQTDYNEQFF
- TRBJ1-1 - TRBV6-2/TRBV6-3 TGTGCCAGCAGCTACCTTACCCGTGGGGACCGCAATGAAGCTTTCTTT CASSYLTRGDRNEAFF
- TRBJ2-3 - TRBV5-1 TGCGCCAGCAATCGGGGGGCGGGAGATACGCAGTATTTT CASNRGAGDTQYF
- TRBJ2-5 - TRBV4-1 TGCGCCAGCAGCTGGGGCCTAAAAGAGACCCAGTACTTC CASSWGLKETQYF
- TRBJ1-3 - TRBV7-6 TGTGCCAGCAGCTTAGCCCCGGGACATTTTTGGAGAAACACCATATATTTT CASSLAPGHFWRNTIYF
few TRBJ2-3 TRBD2 TRBV9 TGTGCCAGCAGCGTAGCTCTGATGGCTAGCGGGGTAGCAGATACGCAGTATTTT CASSVALMASGVADTQYF
few TRBJ2-5 TRBD1 TRBV7-2 TGTGCCAGCAGCACCCGACAGGGGCAAGAGACCCAGTACTTC CASSTRQGQETQYF
- TRBJ2-2 - TRBV6-5 TGTGCCAGCAGTTACAGCGGGCCCGGGGAGCTGTTTTTT CASSYSGPGELFF
- TRBJ2-6 - TRBV19 TGTGCCAGTAGTATACTAATTTCTGGGGCCAACGTCCTGACTTTC CASSILISGANVLTF
many TRBJ1-1 - TRBV5-1 TGCGCCAGCACAGACTCACCGGGAACTGAAGCTTTCTTT CASTDSPGTEAFF
- TRBJ2-3 - TRBV7-3 TGTGCCAGCAGCTTAAGTTCCCCGGATACGCAGTATTTT CASSLSSPDTQYF
- TRBJ1-1 - TRBV4-2 TGTGCCAGCAGCCAAGCGGGGGGATCTGGAACTGAAGCTTTCTTT CASSQAGGSGTEAFF
few TRBJ1-1 TRBD1 TRBV12-3/TRBV12-4 TGTGCCAGCAGCACAGGGGGCTCTGAAGCTTTCTTT CASSTGGSEAFF